The source of this T cell receptor (beta chain) is a study of T cell responses to AZD1222 COVID-19 vaccine. Points from the study as a whole: Spike as a whole was targeted by vaccine-associated CD4 TCRs, dominant at 160-218 and 743-854. Unmutated regions of variants are reportedly targeted by nearly half of spike-specific TCRs.

Here immunoSEQ multiplex PCR was the method, and the copy in TCRdb shows in-frame clones only, minus some. The sample comprises 69,000 or so clones, nearly 90% of which are singletons, and approximately 1.2% rests with the top ten. The V gene's germline CDR1 is MGHRA and CDR2 YSYEKL. The CDR3 contains 19 residues. With V trimmed by 4 bases and J by 1 base, 13 bases remained unmatched. Details on this clone: Its specificity is unknown.

The chain links TRBV4-1 to TRBJ2-5; 12 nucleotides agree with TRBD2. This TCR was recovered from an adult who received the AZD1222 COVID-19 vaccine. This sample comprised peripheral blood, obtained 28 days after the second AZD1222 dose. The CDR3 DNA reads TGCGCCAGCAGCCTAGTGACTAGCGGGAGTGGTGGATTCCAAGAGACCCAGTACTTC. As protein: CASSLVTSGSGGFQETQYF.